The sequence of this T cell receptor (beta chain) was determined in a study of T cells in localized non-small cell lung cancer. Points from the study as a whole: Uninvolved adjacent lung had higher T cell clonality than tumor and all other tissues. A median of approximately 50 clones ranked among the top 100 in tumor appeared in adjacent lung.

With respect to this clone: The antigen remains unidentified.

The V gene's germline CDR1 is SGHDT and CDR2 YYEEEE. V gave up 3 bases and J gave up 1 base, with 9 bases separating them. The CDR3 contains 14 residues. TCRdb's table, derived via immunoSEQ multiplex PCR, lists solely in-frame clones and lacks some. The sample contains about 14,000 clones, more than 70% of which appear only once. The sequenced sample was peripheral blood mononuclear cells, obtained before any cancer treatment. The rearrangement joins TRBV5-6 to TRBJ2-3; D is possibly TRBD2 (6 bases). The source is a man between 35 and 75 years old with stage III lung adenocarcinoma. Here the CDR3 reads CASSWDLGTDTQYF. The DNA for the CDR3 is TGTGCCAGCAGCTGGGACTTGGGCACAGATACGCAGTATTTT.